Listed here are 3 T cell receptor beta chains from one sample, sequenced in a study of blood T cell repertoires in COVID-19. Here immunoSEQ multiplex PCR was the method, and the copy in TCRdb shows in-frame clones only, minus some. Among around 330,000 clones, roughly 87% were seen once, and the ten largest hold 8% to 9%. Sequenced sample: PBMCs or T cells enriched from blood (not recorded which). The receptor set was obtained from a woman between 18 and 29 years old who had recovered from COVID-19.

The chain has TRBV28 and TRBJ1-3; 10 nucleotides line up with TRBD1. After removal of 6 bases from V and 0 bases from J, the junction contained 8 bases not matched to a gene. This CDR3 has 17 residues. The germline gives CDR1 MDHEN, CDR2 SYDVKM. CDR3 region: CASRGQGVTLSGNTIYF. The CDR3 DNA reads TGTGCCAGCAGAGGACAGGGGGTTACCCTCTCTGGAAACACCATATATTTT.

The CDR3 nucleotides read TGTGCCAGCTCAAAACAGGGAACTGAAGCTTTCTTT. This codes for CASSKQGTEAFF. The chain carries TRBV18 and TRBJ1-1; D possibly corresponds to TRBD1 (6 bases). This CDR3 is 12 amino acids long. V shed 5 bases and J shed 5 bases, with 9 bases lying between them. Germline V gene sequence: CDR1 KGHSH, CDR2 LQKENI.

The rearrangement joins TRBV11-2 to TRBJ2-1; 9 bases line up with TRBD1. V lost 2 bases and J lost 6; bases outside the gene matches: 11. Germline V gives CDR1 SGHAT, CDR2 FQNNGV. This CDR3 region has 17 residues. Here the CDR3 DNA reads TGTGCCAGCAGCTTAAACAAACCCGGGACAGGGATCAATGAGCAGTTCTTC. Its translation: CASSLNKPGTGINEQFF.